Following are 5 T cell receptor beta chains from one sample sequenced in a study of beta chain features in type 1 diabetes. Study-wide points: People with Type 1 diabetes carried modestly yet significantly shorter TCRB CDR3s in all four CD4+ subsets.

No antigen is known for these receptors. Since all of the isolated RNA was reverse transcribed, expressed TCRB transcripts were what got sequenced. Clones were read by immunoSEQ multiplex PCR, and TCRdb kept only the in-frame ones, dropping some. The sample lists about 160,000 clones, around 7.8% occurring once. Specimen: central memory CD4+ T cells from blood. These receptors were taken from a middle-aged woman with type 1 diabetes.

This clone was seen a handful of times. This chain joins TRBV9 and TRBJ2-7, with 8 bases that match TRBD2. This CDR3 is 13 amino acids long. CDR1 is SGDLS and CDR2 is YYNGEE in the germline V gene. V dropped 4 bases and J dropped 2; count of bases not matched to a gene: 2. In nucleotides, the CDR3 is TGTGCCAGCAGCCGGGAGGGGGCCTACGAGCAGTACTTC. Translated: CASSREGAYEQYF.

J is TRBJ2-5 and V is TRBV9, with 13 bases that match TRBD2. Germline V gives CDR1 SGDLS, CDR2 YYNGEE. The CDR3 runs to 17 residues. With V trimmed by 3 bases and J by 4 bases, 9 bases remained unmatched. The CDR3 nucleotides read TGTGCCAGCAGCGCAGGACTAGCGGGAGTAAACGGAGAGACCCAGTACTTC. As protein: CASSAGLAGVNGETQYF.

The chain joins TRBV2 to TRBJ2-5; TRBD1 aligns across 8 bases. The CDR3 runs to 14 residues. Germline CDR1 is SNHLY and CDR2 is FYNNEI. Trimming cost V 11 bases and J 5 bases; bases outside gene matches: 13. CDR3 sequence: CASLKDRVGETQYF. CDR3 coding DNA: TGTGCCTCCTTAAAGGACAGGGTGGGGGAGACCCAGTACTTC. Variable domain in full (rest from reference TRBV2 and TRBJ2-5): EPEVTQTPSHQVTQMGQEVILRCVPISNHLYFYWYRQILGQKVEFLVSFYNNEISEKSEIFDDQFSVERPDGSNFTLKIRSTKLEDSAMYFCASLKDRVGETQYFGPGTRLLVL.

A few counts support this clone. This chain joins TRBV28 and TRBJ1-1; D is unclear. Trimming took off 3 bases at V and 4 bases at J, with 3 bases between the two ends. CDR1 is MDHEN, CDR2 SYDVKM, per germline. The CDR3 consists of 11 residues. The CDR3 DNA is TGTGCCAGCAGTTTTAGCACTGAAGCTTTCTTT. It encodes CASSFSTEAFF.

V gene TRBV7-3 combines with J gene TRBJ2-1, with TRBD2 matching 12 bases. J gave up 7 bases and V 5 bases, and 6 bases lay outside the gene matches. CDR3 length: 15 amino acids. Germline CDR1 and CDR2: SGHTA and FQGTGA. Written as DNA, the CDR3 is TGTGCCAGCAGCCCTAGCGGGGGGGATGGGAATGAGCAGTTCTTC. Translation gives CASSPSGGDGNEQFF.